The rows below give T cell receptor beta chains drawn from one sample of a study of CD8+ T cells in alopecia areata. Measured with immunoSEQ multiplex PCR; TCRdb has only the in-frame clones, and not every one. The sample lists 80,000 to 100,000 clones, 35% to 50% occurring once. Specimen: CD4+ T cells sorted from blood. The receptors derive from a human donor with alopecia areata. Both conserved end residues are trimmed from each CDR3.

len	j_gene	v_gene	CDR3aa
12	TRBJ2-7	TRBV29-1	SVEPGQGLGEQY
12	TRBJ2-3	TRBV5-1	ASRRGSGTDTQY
12	TRBJ2-7	TRBV28	ASRGGGVNYEQY
12	TRBJ2-5	TRBV15	ATSRDRAQETQY
14	TRBJ2-1	TRBV7-2	ASSLAPGASYNEQF
14	TRBJ1-2	TRBV30	AWRLPLRGPQHGYT
15	TRBJ2-3	TRBV9	ASSAGTGEFSTDTQY
9	TRBJ1-1	TRBV29-1	SVVPHTEAF
11	TRBJ1-5	TRBV19	ASTRDSYQPQH
10	TRBJ2-5	TRBV30	AWGTTQETQY
12	TRBJ1-1	TRBV7-2	ASSWPSRNTEAF
11	TRBJ2-6	TRBV25-1	ASSDFGANVLT
10	TRBJ2-3	TRBV7-9	ASSSLTDTQY
9	TRBJ2-7	TRBV30	AWSGTYEQY
10	TRBJ2-3	TRBV29-1	SVELLTDTQY
11	TRBJ1-1	TRBV30	AWALNWDTEAF
11	TRBJ2-7	TRBV30	AWSTGTLSEQY
12	TRBJ2-7	TRBV9	ASSLRAGGNEQY
12	TRBJ2-7	TRBV11-2	ASSSVRRSREQY
12	TRBJ2-5	TRBV10-3	AISAAFGGETQY
11	TRBJ2-5	TRBV5-4	ASSLWGRKAQY
8	TRBJ2-5	TRBV29-1	SVQRETQY
11	TRBJ2-1	TRBV7-2	ASSLMGGDEQF
10	TRBJ2-1	TRBV29-1	SGAGGDGEQF
13	TRBJ2-7	TRBV5-4	ASSFPGTGPSEQY